Sequencing of this T cell receptor beta chain was carried out in a study of T cell responses to AZD1222 COVID-19 vaccine. Regarding the study as a whole: Only a handful of AZD1222 recipients, six or seven in all, had baseline seropositivity. The donor group comprised mostly white British people and more females; the analysis possibly underestimated clonal diversity. Every sample of the repertoires postdated the peak T cell response.

Second-dose intervals of approximately 4 or approximately 12 weeks were pooled. Generated by immunoSEQ multiplex PCR, the TCRdb table keeps only in-frame clones and is missing some. This table holds around 73,000 clones, approximately 92% found once. With regard to this clone: What it binds is unknown.

This CDR3 has 14 amino acids. Germline V lookup: CDR1 SEHNR, CDR2 FQNEAQ (reference sequence). The junction had 3 bases not matched to a gene; V was cut back by 0 bases and J by 7 bases. Sequencing was performed on peripheral blood, taken 28 days after the second AZD1222 dose. The chain has TRBV7-9 and TRBJ2-5; 9 nucleotides match TRBD1. The clonotype originates from an adult who received the AZD1222 COVID-19 vaccine. CDR3 in DNA: TGTGCCAGCAGCTTAGCCGACAGGGGGGGGACCCAGTACTTC. It yields the protein CASSLADRGGTQYF.